Listed here are 4 T cell receptor beta chains from one sample, sequenced in a study of blood T cell repertoires in COVID-19. Data came from immunoSEQ multiplex PCR; TCRdb stores just in-frame clones and leaves some out. The sample contains some 240,000 clones, 81% of which appear only once. Material: peripheral blood. These receptor sequences come from an elderly woman with COVID-19, enrolled during active disease.

This clone was seen a handful of times. The CDR3 nucleotides are TGTGCCAGCAGCCCGACTAATCAGGGGTTTGAAGCTTTCTTT. Its protein is CASSPTNQGFEAFF. The chain is built from TRBV11-2 and TRBJ1-1, with a tentative D call TRBD1 (6 bases). Per the germline V gene, CDR1 is SGHAT and CDR2 is FQNNGV. The ends were cut back, 5 bases at V and 7 bases at J, with 17 bases in the middle. This CDR3 spans 14 amino acids.

V is TRBV5-6 and J is TRBJ2-2, with D unresolved. V lost 6 bases and J lost 0, with 15 bases in between. Germline assignment: CDR1 SGHDT and CDR2 YYEEEE. The CDR3 runs to 16 residues. CDR3 in amino acids: CASTPRYDSNTGELFF. CDR3 coding DNA: TGTGCCAGCACCCCGAGGTACGACTCGAACACCGGGGAGCTGTTTTTT.

The chain employs TRBV6-6 and TRBJ1-6, with TRBD1 matching over 8 bases. CDR1 is MNHNY, CDR2 SVGAGI, per germline (reference sequence). This CDR3 contains 13 residues. Unmatched junction bases numbered 9, after V lost 7 bases and J lost 13 bases. CDR3 in DNA: TGTGCCAGCAATATAGGACAGGGATACCCCCTCCACTTT. It specifies CASNIGQGYPLHF.

The chain is built from TRBV3-1 (or the pseudogene TRBV3-2) and TRBJ1-2; D remains unclear. Germline assignment: CDR1 LGHDT and CDR2 YNNKEL (reference sequence). The length of the CDR3 is 14 residues. Trimming shortened V by 4 bases and J by 4 bases, and 13 bases separated the two germline ends. CDR3 nucleotide sequence: TGTGCCAGCAGCCTTGGGAGGAGAGCCTATGGCTACACCTTC. Translating gives CASSLGRRAYGYTF.